These T cell receptor beta chains were read from a single sample in a study of blood T cell repertoires in COVID-19. The protocol was immunoSEQ multiplex PCR, while the TCRdb copy is restricted to in-frame clones and leaves out a portion. The table has approximately 130,000 clones, roughly four fifths seen once. Input material: peripheral blood. The receptors derive from a human donor in a cohort sampled during active COVID-19. CDR3s include the opening cysteine and the closing phenylalanine or tryptophan. Each record gives: V gene, J gene, CDR3 protein.

TRBV3-1/TRBV3-2,TRBJ1-5,CASSYMADQPQHF
TRBV6-5,TRBJ2-1,CASSIHRQGFSEQFF
TRBV19,TRBJ2-7,CASSLHDSRAEQYF
TRBV10-3,TRBJ1-1,CAISEQGSTEAFF
TRBV6-1,TRBJ1-5,CASRETGGRAGNQPQHF
TRBV12-3/TRBV12-4,TRBJ1-4,CASSLQVNEKLFF
TRBV18,TRBJ2-5,CASSPLAGAYNQETQYF
TRBV9,TRBJ1-6,CASSVAGQGDSPLHF
TRBV5-1,TRBJ1-1,CASSLEFGGPKAFF
TRBV19,TRBJ1-1,CASTRTGGTNTEAFF
TRBV11-2,TRBJ2-7,CASSLDLPLRGAYEQYF